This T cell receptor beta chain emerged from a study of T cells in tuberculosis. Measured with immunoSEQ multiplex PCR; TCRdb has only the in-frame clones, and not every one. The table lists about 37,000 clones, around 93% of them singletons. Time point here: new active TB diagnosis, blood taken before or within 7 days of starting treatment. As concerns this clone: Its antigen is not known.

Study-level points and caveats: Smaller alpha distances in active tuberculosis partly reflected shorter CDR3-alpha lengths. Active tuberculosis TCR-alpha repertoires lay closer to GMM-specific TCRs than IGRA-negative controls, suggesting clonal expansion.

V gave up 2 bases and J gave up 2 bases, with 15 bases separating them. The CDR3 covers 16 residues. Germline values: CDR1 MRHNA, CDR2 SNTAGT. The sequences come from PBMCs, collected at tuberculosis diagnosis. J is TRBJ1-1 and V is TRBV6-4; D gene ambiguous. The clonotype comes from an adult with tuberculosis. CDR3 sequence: CASSDRAGGENTEAFF. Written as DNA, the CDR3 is TGTGCCAGCAGTGACCGGGCAGGAGGAGAAAACACTGAAGCTTTCTTT.